Shown below are 12 T cell receptor beta chains from a single sample sequenced in a study of blood T cell repertoires in COVID-19 (dated by TCRdb to about 2020). The library was made by the immunoSEQ multiplex PCR assay. The immuneACCESS repertoire file appears here via TCRdb, limited to in-frame rearrangements. These files lack a portion of the clones; in checked studies, under half of the deficit traces to unresolved V genes, and the cause of the others is not known. Counted in this sample were about 220,000 clones; roughly 89% of them appeared once. The ten top clones hold approximately 6.6% of the sample. Sequencing used PBMCs or T cells enriched from blood (not recorded which). The source of these receptors is a woman aged 40 to 50 who had recovered from COVID-19.

This sequence joins TRBV28 and TRBJ1-2; possible D gene TRBD1, 6 bases. The V and J ends lost 6 bases and 8 bases respectively, with 16 bases between them. This CDR3 is built from 13 residues. Per germline, CDR1 MDHEN and CDR2 SYDVKM. DNA for the CDR3: TGTGCCAGCAGCCCCCCAGGGGTGGGCGGCTACACCTTC. Its protein product is CASSPPGVGGYTF.

This clone was picked up one time. Germline is not matched at one junction end, which may reflect a read error. The chain uses TRBV13 and TRBJ1-2; 9 positions agree with TRBD1. The CDR3 totals 12 residues. Germline V gives CDR1 PRHDT, CDR2 FYEKMQ (reference sequence). The CDR3 loop reads CASSLPNRDRAF. The CDR3 DNA follows: TGTGCCAGCAGCTTGCCCAACCGGGACAGGGCCTTC.

This sequence joins TRBV9 and TRBJ2-3, with a weak D call TRBD1 (6 bases). V gave up 0 bases and J gave up 3 bases, with 8 bases separating them. The germline gives CDR1 SGDLS, CDR2 YYNGEE. This CDR3 is built from 14 residues. CDR3 amino acids: CASSVAQGTDTQYF. CDR3 in DNA: TGTGCCAGCAGCGTAGCCCAGGGGACAGATACGCAGTATTTT.

The chain uses TRBV7-3 and TRBJ2-3, with a tentative D call TRBD2 (5 bases). The V gene's germline CDR1 is SGHTA and CDR2 FQGTGA. The CDR3 has 15 residues. V lost 5 bases to trimming and J lost 1 base, with 13 bases between them. The CDR3 spells CASSPLGSGTDTQYF. The CDR3 DNA reads TGTGCCAGCAGCCCTCTAGGGAGCGGCACAGATACGCAGTATTTT. The whole variable domain, remainder taken from reference TRBV7-3 and TRBJ2-3, is GAGVSQTPSNKVTEKGKYVELRCDPISGHTALYWYRQSLGQGPEFLIYFQGTGAADDSGLPNDRFFAVRPEGSVSTLKIQRTERGDSAVYLCASSPLGSGTDTQYFGPGTRLTVL.

This CDR3 is CASSVGDFGSGANVLTF. CDR3 coding DNA: TGTGCCAGCAGCGTAGGGGACTTTGGCTCTGGGGCCAACGTCCTGACTTTC. The chain uses TRBV9 and TRBJ2-6; D is possibly TRBD2 (6 bases). Germline loops: CDR1 SGDLS, CDR2 YYNGEE. V lost 0 bases and J lost 0, with 10 bases in between. This CDR3 region has 17 residues.

The CDR3 here is CASSAPYGRGAAQETQYF. DNA of the CDR3: TGTGCCAGCAGCGCCCCTTACGGGAGGGGCGCTGCCCAAGAGACCCAGTACTTC. The chain has TRBV9 and TRBJ2-5, with 8 positions matching TRBD2. The germline V gene encodes CDR1 SGDLS and CDR2 YYNGEE. V shed 3 bases, J shed 1 base, and the junction held 14 bases outside the gene matches. The length of the CDR3 is 18 residues.

The V and J genes are TRBV19 and TRBJ2-1, with 7 nucleotides matching TRBD2. Germline loops: CDR1 LNHDA, CDR2 SQIVND (reference sequence). Trimming took 8 bases from V and 4 from J; bases not matched to a gene: 8. The CDR3 loop spans 14 amino acids. CDR3 sequence: CASHPSGKYNEQFF. For the CDR3, the DNA is TGTGCCAGTCATCCTAGCGGAAAATACAATGAGCAGTTCTTC.

This clone was observed a handful of times. This chain connects TRBV28 to TRBJ1-3, with TRBD1 matching 7 bases. Per germline, CDR1 MDHEN and CDR2 SYDVKM. V was clipped by 4 bases and J by 3 bases; unmatched bases: 6. The CDR3 length is 15 residues. Here the CDR3 DNA reads TGTGCCAGCAGTTACTACAGGGGTAATGGAAACACCATATATTTT. Its protein is CASSYYRGNGNTIYF.

The CDR3 is CASSSREYYEQYV. Written as DNA, the CDR3 is TGTGCCAGCAGCTCGCGGGAGTACTACGAGCAGTACGTC. The J gene is TRBJ2-7, the V gene TRBV5-6; 7 nucleotides align to TRBD2. The CDR3 contains 13 residues. The trim removed 3 bases at V and 3 bases at J, leaving 3 bases unmatched. Per germline, CDR1 SGHDT and CDR2 YYEEEE.

This clone was seen a single time. The chain joins TRBV19 to TRBJ2-5; 9 bases match TRBD2. CDR1 is LNHDA and CDR2 is SQIVND in the germline V gene (reference sequence). Trimming at V came to 5 bases and at J to 5 bases, leaving 15 bases not matched to a gene. The CDR3 length is 17 residues. CDR3 sequence: CASSSRLAAIRRETQYF. As DNA, the CDR3 is TGTGCCAGTAGTTCCAGACTAGCGGCCATCCGAAGGGAGACCCAGTACTTC.

This chain uses TRBV21-1 with TRBJ1-1. TRBV21-1 is a pseudogene. The CDR3 extends over 11 amino acids. The CDR3 nucleotides read TGTGCCAGCAGCCCCCGAGGGAGAGCTTTCTTT. Protein product: CASSPRGRAFF.

J is TRBJ2-7 and V is TRBV27; possibly TRBD2 for D (6 bases). Per germline, CDR1 MNHEY and CDR2 SMNVEV (reference sequence). V was pared by 6 bases and J by 1 base, with 22 bases between. This CDR3 comprises 17 residues. Here the CDR3 DNA reads TGTGCCAGCAGCCCCATTAGGGTAGCAGGGAGGTCCTACGAGCAGTACTTC. It translates to CASSPIRVAGRSYEQYF.